This record covers a single T cell receptor (beta chain). Its antigen is still unknown. The data derive from a study of T cells and Merkel cell carcinoma outcomes. Study-wide results and limits: In Merkel cell carcinoma, repertoire and T-cell density reportedly predicted outcomes.

This table comes from immunoSEQ multiplex PCR, and its TCRdb copy is limited to in-frame clones, with some not included. The sample includes 15,000 to 25,000 clones, around 80% of them seen just once. V lost 0 bases, J lost 5 bases, and 12 bases lay in between. CDR1 is SGDLS and CDR2 is YYNGEE in the germline V gene. The CDR3 is 15 amino acids. This clonotype was obtained from a human donor with Merkel cell carcinoma. This sequence joins TRBV9 and TRBJ1-5, with D possibly matching TRBD1 (5 bases). The sample was tumor tissue from Merkel cell carcinoma. The CDR3 loop is CASSVEGRDYQPQHF. The CDR3 DNA sequence: TGTGCCAGCAGCGTAGAGGGACGGGATTATCAGCCCCAGCATTTT. Full variable domain (outside the CDR3, taken from reference TRBV9 and TRBJ1-5): DSGVTQTPKHLITATGQRVTLRCSPRSGDLSVYWYQQSLDQGLQFLIQYYNGEERAKGNILERFSAQQFPDLHSELNLSSLELGDSALYFCASSVEGRDYQPQHFGDGTRLSIL.